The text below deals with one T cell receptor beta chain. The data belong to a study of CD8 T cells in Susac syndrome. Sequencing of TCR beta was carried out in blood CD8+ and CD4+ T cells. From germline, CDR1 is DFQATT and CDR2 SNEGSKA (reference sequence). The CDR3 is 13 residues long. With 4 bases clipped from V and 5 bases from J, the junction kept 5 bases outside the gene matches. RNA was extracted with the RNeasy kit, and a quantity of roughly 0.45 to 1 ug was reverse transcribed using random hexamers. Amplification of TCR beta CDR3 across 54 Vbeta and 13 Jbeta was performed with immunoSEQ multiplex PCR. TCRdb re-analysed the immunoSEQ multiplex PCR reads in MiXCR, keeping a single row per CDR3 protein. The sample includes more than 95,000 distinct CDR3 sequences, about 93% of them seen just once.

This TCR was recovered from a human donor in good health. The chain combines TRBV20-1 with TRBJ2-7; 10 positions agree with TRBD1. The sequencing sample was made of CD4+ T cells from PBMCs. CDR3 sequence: CSATLDRGDEQYF. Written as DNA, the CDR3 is TGCAGTGCTACCCTGGACAGGGGGGACGAGCAGTACTTC.